Described below is a single T cell receptor beta chain sequence and its context. Its target antigen remains unknown. Per-nucleotide qualities are absent, and no much larger clonotype sits a single base away. The sample belongs to a study of T-cell memory formation after mild COVID-19 (dated by TCRdb to the early 2020s). Turning to the overall study: TCR sequence clusters from the two donors were found to be largely donor specific. Longitudinal TCRalpha and TCRbeta repertoire sequencing tracked T-cell clones expanding and contracting after mild COVID-19 in two donors. The cohort comprised two young, previously healthy adult volunteers, one female and one male. What the work shows at the level of the full study, not this receptor alone: The study included only a couple of mild cases, and larger cohorts that include severe cases with pre-infection samples were judged to be necessary. Some responding clones were found in pre-infection memory, which suggests that pre-existing cross-reactive memory T cells took part in the SARS-CoV-2 response. Clones contracting from day 15 to 85 had balanced CD4/CD8 phenotypes, while a second wave expanding from day 15 to 37 was biased towards CD4+. SARS-CoV-2 specificity of the second-wave clones peaking on day 37 was not confirmed. Contracting CD4+ clones were located mainly in the CM and EM memory subsets, whereas CD8+ clones were found to be enriched in EMRA.

The CDR3 covers 15 residues, taking in both the cysteine and the phenylalanine. The CDR3 DNA has 45 bases and is translated from base 1. The germline V gene encodes CDR1 LGHDT and CDR2 YNNKEL (reference sequence). V and J lose 4 bases and 5 bases, and a span of 17 bases separates them. Data came from an Illumina NovaSeq 6000. TCRalpha and TCRbeta cDNA libraries were constructed by 5'RACE with constant-segment primers, with sample barcodes and unique molecular identifiers being introduced. Trizol reagent was used to extract RNA from every sample. Libraries were amplified in two PCR steps, with a second sample barcode and Illumina TruSeq adapters added in the second step. Sequencing of the libraries was done on an Illumina NovaSeq, producing 2 x 150 bp paired-end reads. On the authors' methods: With migec v1.2.7, reads were demultiplexed and then collapsed into UMI-guided consensus sequences. With mixcr v2.1.11, UMI consensuses were aligned to TRA and TRB V and J templates and assembled into clonotypes. Clonotypes were classified as expanded or contracted when called significant by both edgeR and NoisET, with noise models trained on biological replicates. edgeR calls used a false discovery rate-adjusted p below 0.01 and a log2 fold-change threshold of 1. PCA with hierarchical clustering of max-normalized trajectories of the 1000 most abundant clonotypes was used as exploratory dynamics analysis. Each responding clone was given a CD4 or CD8 phenotype based on the CD4+ and CD8+ repertoires, which had been sequenced separately. TCRdb reanalyzed the raw reads on its own, using fastp at Q25 for trimming and MiXCR for clone calling, and kept in-frame beta chains. Entries are consolidated by CDR3 protein sequence, retaining the most common genes and DNA. The V and J calls, along with clone size, are taken from TCRdb and not from the paper's own processing. This sample holds some 600,000 distinct CDR3 sequences; 17% were observed only once. Roughly 8.2% of the sample lies in the top ten.

PBMCs were isolated by Ficoll-Paque density gradient centrifugation. This clonotype was obtained from an adult woman who had mild COVID-19 (a few samples of this study predate the infection). The sample titles of this study are shuffled in the database, so cell type and time point are left out; the donor was told from shared clones. The sequenced material came from PBMCs or a T cell subset sorted from them (not recorded which). The chain links TRBV3-1 with TRBJ1-1; 6 matching bases give a weak D call of TRBD1. The nucleotide sequence is TGTGCCAGCAGCCCGGGACAACCCCCTCGGACTGAAGCTTTCTTT. This encodes CASSPGQPPRTEAFF.